One sample yielded the 20 T cell receptor beta chains listed below, sequenced in a study of vaccination and CD4 T cells after COVID-19 (dated 2022 in TCRdb). Their antigens are not known. The treatment or condition label on this specimen signifies: roughly 10-day PBMC culture with coronavirus spike peptide pools or control peptides (ViraFEST assay). Library generation was performed with PCR. Data came from an Illumina iSeq 100. DNA from cultured CD4+ T cells was subjected to TCR sequencing with the Oncomine TCR Beta short-read assay at the Johns Hopkins FTIC core. The raw public data were reprocessed by TCRdb itself: fastp quality trimming at Q25, MiXCR clonotype calling, in-frame beta chains only. Every CDR3 protein is listed once, alongside the most common genes and DNA of its rows. A total of approximately 20,000 distinct CDR3 sequences appear in this sample, 70% of them only once. The ten largest clonotypes hold roughly 8.6% of the sample.

What was sequenced was CD4+ T cells from blood, cultured in vitro. These receptors were collected from a human donor who had recovered from COVID-19.

V gene TRBV6-1 combines with J gene TRBJ2-3, with TRBD2 matching over 12 bases. The CDR3 spans 15 residues. The V segment lost 4 bases and the J segment 6 bases; nucleotides outside the gene matches: 5. Germline lookup yields CDR1 MNHNS and CDR2 SASEGT. The CDR3 region is CASSARTSGTDTQYF. CDR3 DNA sequence: TGTGCCAGCAGTGCCCGGACTAGCGGGACTGATACGCAGTATTTT.

V usage is TRBV7-9 and J usage is TRBJ1-6, with D hard to call. Germline CDR1 is SEHNR and CDR2 is FQNEAQ (reference sequence). V was pared by 1 base and J by 7 bases, with 2 bases between. The CDR3 is made up of 12 amino acids. The CDR3 nucleotides read TGTGCCAGCAGCTTAGGAAATTCACCCCTCCACTTT. It encodes CASSLGNSPLHF.

The genes are TRBV7-2 and TRBJ1-2; TRBD1 might be the D (5 bases). The CDR3 length is 18 residues. Germline V gene data show CDR1 as SGHTA and CDR2 as FQGNSA. V gave up 5 bases and J gave up 0 bases, with 22 bases separating them. CDR3 sequence (DNA): TGTGCCAGCAGCCAAGGGACCGCGATTTTTCAAGCTAACTATGGCTACACCTTC. Its translation: CASSQGTAIFQANYGYTF.

This clonotype appeared once. This rearrangement joins TRBV12-3 or TRBV12-4 to TRBJ2-1, with TRBD2 matching 10 bases. J was trimmed by 7 bases and V by 5 bases; bases with no gene match: 8. This CDR3 region has 15 residues. CDR3 coding DNA: TGTGCCAGCAGTCCCTTAGCGGGAGGCCGAAATGAGCAGTTCTTC. The encoded protein is CASSPLAGGRNEQFF.

This clonotype occurred once. The gene calls are TRBV7-2 and TRBJ2-2, with 9 bases matching TRBD1. From germline, CDR1 is SGHTA and CDR2 FQGNSA. Trimming took 5 bases from V and 4 from J; bases not matched to a gene: 5. CDR3 length: 15 amino acids. Here the CDR3 DNA reads TGTGCCAGCAGCCGACAGGGGGTGAGCACCGGGGAGCTGTTTTTT. Amino acid sequence: CASSRQGVSTGELFF. Full variable domain (remainder filled in from reference TRBV7-2 and TRBJ2-2): GAGVSQSPSNKVTEKGKDVELRCDPISGHTALYWYRQSLGQGLEFLIYFQGNSAPDKSGLPSDRFSAERTGGSVSTLTIQRTQQEDSAVYLCASSRQGVSTGELFFGEGSRLTVL.

This clonotype has just one count. The chain recombines TRBV12-3 or TRBV12-4 with TRBJ1-2, with D perhaps TRBD1 (5 bases). V was cut by 1 base and J by 4 bases, with 16 bases left in between. The length of the CDR3 is 16 residues. The CDR3 is CASSLGPGMVVYGYTF. The CDR3 DNA sequence: TGTGCCAGCAGTTTAGGTCCAGGGATGGTAGTCTATGGCTACACCTTC.

This clonotype was observed a handful of times. This rearrangement joins TRBV7-2 to TRBJ2-7; D gene uncertain. The CDR3 has 12 amino acids. V was shortened by 1 base and J by 4 bases, with 5 bases between the two germline ends. In germline, CDR1 is SGHTA, CDR2 FQGNSA. The CDR3 loop is CASSLVGYEQYF. The DNA for the CDR3 is TGTGCCAGCAGCTTAGTGGGATACGAGCAGTACTTC. The full variable domain, its missing parts supplied by reference TRBV7-2 and TRBJ2-7, is GAGVSQSPSNKVTEKGKDVELRCDPISGHTALYWYRQSLGQGLEFLIYFQGNSAPDKSGLPSDRFSAERTGGSVSTLTIQRTQQEDSAVYLCASSLVGYEQYFGPGTRLTVT.

The count of this clonotype is one. The chain carries TRBV18 and TRBJ1-1, with D unclear. CDR1 KGHSH and CDR2 LQKENI come from the germline V gene. This CDR3 has 13 residues. Trimming took off 3 bases at V and 7 bases at J, with 12 bases between the two ends. The CDR3 coding sequence is TGTGCCAGCTCACCCTCGGCTAGTAGTGAAGCTTTCTTT. Its translation is CASSPSASSEAFF.

DNA of the CDR3: TGTGCCAGCAGTCCTGGGACAGGGGGCTATGGCTACACCTTC. Its translation: CASSPGTGGYGYTF. The chain uses TRBV28 and TRBJ1-2; the match to TRBD1 covers 11 bases. Losses at the gene ends were 5 bases for V and 4 bases for J; bases not matched to a gene: 3. The CDR3 is made up of 14 amino acids. The germline V gene encodes CDR1 MDHEN and CDR2 SYDVKM.

The rearrangement joins TRBV6-1 to TRBJ1-1; weak D call: TRBD1 (6 bases). The germline V and J ends were trimmed by 3 bases and 3 bases, with 14 bases remaining between them. This CDR3 is built from 15 residues. Germline V gene lookup returns CDR1 MNHNS and CDR2 SASEGT. The CDR3 DNA is TGTGCCAGCAGTGACCCCCAGGGGTGGGACACTGAAGCTTTCTTT. Its translation: CASSDPQGWDTEAFF.

This clonotype appeared once. The rearrangement joins TRBV6-2 or TRBV6-3 to TRBJ1-2; the match to TRBD1 covers 7 bases. CDR1 and CDR2 (germline): MNHEY, SVGEGT. Losses at the gene ends were 6 bases for V and 8 bases for J; bases not matched to a gene: 6. This CDR3 region has 12 residues. CDR3 DNA sequence: TGTGCCAGCAGCCCACAGGGGTGGGGCTACACCTTC. Translating gives CASSPQGWGYTF.

The chain is built from TRBV30 and TRBJ1-5; weak D call: TRBD1 (5 bases). V was cut by 1 base and J by 4 bases, with 17 bases left in between. CDR1 GTSNPN and CDR2 SVGIG come from the germline V gene (reference sequence). CDR3 size: 16 residues. Written as DNA, the CDR3 is TGTGCCTGGAGTGGGGGCTACCCATCAGGGAATCAGCCCCAGCATTTT. Its translation is CAWSGGYPSGNQPQHF.

The rearrangement uses TRBV20-1 and TRBJ2-4, with D possibly being TRBD1 (6 bases). Trimming cost V 6 bases and J 1 base, with 13 bases left between them. The CDR3 has 14 residues. Germline loops: CDR1 DFQATT, CDR2 SNEGSKA (reference sequence). The CDR3 region is CSARDQGAKNIQYF. CDR3 in DNA: TGCAGTGCAAGGGACCAGGGGGCCAAAAACATTCAGTACTTC.

The chain joins TRBV7-3 to TRBJ2-2; D gene unclear. This CDR3 has 13 amino acids. V gave up 5 bases and J gave up 5 bases, with 9 bases separating them. The germline gives CDR1 SGHTA, CDR2 FQGTGA. The CDR3 bases are TGTGCCAGCAGCCTTCAGACTACCGGGGAGCTGTTTTTT. Amino acids: CASSLQTTGELFF.

V and J are TRBV2 and TRBJ1-5; D is ambiguous. Looked up from germline, CDR1 is SNHLY and CDR2 is FYNNEI. The V gene lost 4 bases and the J gene lost 0 bases, with 16 bases spanning the gap. The CDR3 runs 17 residues. The CDR3 loop reads CASSVIVGQASNQPQHF. The DNA for the CDR3 is TGTGCCAGCAGTGTGATCGTCGGGCAGGCTAGCAATCAGCCCCAGCATTTT.

This sequence joins TRBV7-2 and TRBJ1-5, with D possibly being TRBD1 (6 bases). V lost 3 bases, J lost 5 bases, and 8 bases lay in between. Germline V gene sequence: CDR1 SGHTA, CDR2 FQGNSA. The CDR3 contains 13 residues. In nucleotides, the CDR3 is TGTGCCAGCAGCTTCGCAGGGGATCAGCCCCAGCATTTT. Amino acid sequence: CASSFAGDQPQHF. The full variable domain, rest sourced from reference TRBV7-2 and TRBJ1-5, is GAGVSQSPSNKVTEKGKDVELRCDPISGHTALYWYRQSLGQGLEFLIYFQGNSAPDKSGLPSDRFSAERTGGSVSTLTIQRTQQEDSAVYLCASSFAGDQPQHFGDGTRLSIL.

The chain joins TRBV20-1 to TRBJ2-3; D might be TRBD2 (6 bases). The CDR3 contains 14 residues. Germline values: CDR1 DFQATT, CDR2 SNEGSKA (reference sequence). Deletions cut 6 bases from V and 2 bases from J, with 15 bases between. The CDR3 protein is CSATPAGLTDTQYF. The DNA for the CDR3 is TGCAGTGCCACGCCGGCGGGACTCACAGATACGCAGTATTTT.

This chain uses TRBV19 with TRBJ1-5; D perhaps matches TRBD1 (5 bases). This CDR3 contains 16 residues. The germline gives CDR1 LNHDA, CDR2 SQIVND (reference sequence). V lost 7 bases to trimming and J lost 5 bases, with 21 bases between them. DNA for the CDR3: TGTGCCAGTACCGATGGAGGCAGGGTGATTGATCAGCCCCAGCATTTT. It yields the protein CASTDGGRVIDQPQHF. The variable domain in full, with the rest retrieved from reference TRBV19 and TRBJ1-5, is DGGITQSPKYLFRKEGQNVTLSCEQNLNHDAMYWYRQDPGQGLRLIYYSQIVNDFQKGDIAEGYSVSREKKESFPLTVTSAQKNPTAFYLCASTDGGRVIDQPQHFGDGTRLSIL.

The V gene is TRBV12-3 or TRBV12-4, the J gene TRBJ1-6, with a tentative D call TRBD1 (5 bases). V lost 7 bases and J 0 bases, leaving 13 bases between the germline ends. CDR3 length: 16 amino acids. CDR3 sequence: CASTLWGSSYNSPLHF. The CDR3 nucleotides are TGTGCCAGCACTCTCTGGGGGAGCTCCTATAATTCACCCCTCCACTTT.

The chain joins TRBV2 to TRBJ2-5; D ambiguous. Looked up from germline, CDR1 is SNHLY and CDR2 is FYNNEI. Trimming took 6 bases from V and 4 from J, leaving 12 bases between them. The CDR3 is made up of 13 amino acids. The CDR3 DNA reads TGTGCCAGCAGGCCCCGGTTAGTAGAGACCCAGTACTTC. Its translation: CASRPRLVETQYF.